This T cell receptor beta chain originates from a study of T-cell memory formation after mild COVID-19. A few counts support this clonotype. TCRdb itself ran the 5' RACE reads through MiXCR, one entry per CDR3 protein. The table has approximately 340,000 distinct CDR3 sequences, 15% to 20% seen once. CDR1 and CDR2 (germline): LGHDT, YNNKEL (reference sequence). CDR3 length: 14 residues. Trimming shortened V by 0 bases and J by 1 base, and 6 bases separated the two germline ends. The clonotype was recovered from a man aged 18-30 years who had mild COVID-19 (a few samples of this study predate the infection). Cell type and time point are not known. This sequence joins TRBV3-1 and TRBJ2-5, with D hard to call. Specimen: PBMCs or a T cell subset sorted from them (not recorded which). CDR3 loop: CASSQEGSQETQYF. Written as DNA, the CDR3 is TGTGCCAGCAGCCAAGAGGGCAGCCAAGAGACCCAGTACTTC.